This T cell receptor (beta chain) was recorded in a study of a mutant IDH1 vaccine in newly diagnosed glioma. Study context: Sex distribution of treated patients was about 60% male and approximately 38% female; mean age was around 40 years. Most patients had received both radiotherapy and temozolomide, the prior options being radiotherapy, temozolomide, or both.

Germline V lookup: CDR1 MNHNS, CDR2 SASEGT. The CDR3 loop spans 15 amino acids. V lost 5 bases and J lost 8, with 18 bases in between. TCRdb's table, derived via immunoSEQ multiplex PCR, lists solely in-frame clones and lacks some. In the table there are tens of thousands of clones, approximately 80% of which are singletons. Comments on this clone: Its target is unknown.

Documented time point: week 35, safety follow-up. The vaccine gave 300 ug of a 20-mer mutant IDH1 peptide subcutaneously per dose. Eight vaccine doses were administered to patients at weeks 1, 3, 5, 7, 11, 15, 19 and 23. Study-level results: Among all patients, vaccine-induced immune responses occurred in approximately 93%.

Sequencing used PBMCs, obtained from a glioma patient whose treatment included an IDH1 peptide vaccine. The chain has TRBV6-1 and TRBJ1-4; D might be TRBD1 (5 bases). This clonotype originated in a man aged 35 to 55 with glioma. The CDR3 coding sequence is TGTGCCAGCAGTCCAAGAGGGGCGGATCGGGAAAAACTGTTTTTT. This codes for CASSPRGADREKLFF.